Listed below are T cell receptor beta chains from one sample, sequenced in a study of blood T cell repertoires in COVID-19. Sequencing was performed with immunoSEQ multiplex PCR; in TCRdb, only in-frame clones are kept and a portion is missing. Of under 200,000 clones listed, 87% are singletons. The sequencing input was peripheral blood. These receptors all stem from a man between 18 and 35 years old with active or convalescent COVID-19. CDR3s include the opening cysteine and the closing phenylalanine or tryptophan. D genes are given only for firm matches. Rows may omit the clone size; those that give it use once, few, many or a size class.

size | D | J | V | DNA | CDR3
few | NA | TRBJ1-1 | TRBV19 | TGTGCCAGCGACCAGGGGAGCGGCACTGAAGCTTTCTTT | CASDQGSGTEAFF
NA | NA | TRBJ2-3 | TRBV27 | TGTGCCAGCAGTTCCCCGCCGGAGCGGGATACGCAGTATTTT | CASSSPPERDTQYF
NA | TRBD2 | TRBJ2-7 | TRBV11-2 | TGTGCCAGTCGGGAGGGGACGTCCTACGAGCAGTACTTC | CASREGTSYEQYF
NA | NA | TRBJ2-3 | TRBV3-1/TRBV3-2 | TGTGCCAGCAGCCAAGGGCGGGACAGCAGGAGCACAGATACGCAGTATTTT | CASSQGRDSRSTDTQYF
NA | TRBD1 | TRBJ1-4 | TRBV28 | TGTGCCATCCCGGATTCAGGGGGCGAAAAACTGTTTTTT | CAIPDSGGEKLFF
NA | TRBD1 | TRBJ1-6 | TRBV11-2 | TGTGCCAGCAGCACTTGGACAGGGGTTAGCTCCTATAATTCACCCCTCCACTTT | CASSTWTGVSSYNSPLHF
NA | NA | TRBJ1-5 | TRBV18 | TGTGCCAGCTCACCACGGTCAGGGGAAGACTACCAGCCCCAGCATTTT | CASSPRSGEDYQPQHF
NA | NA | TRBJ1-1 | TRBV7-2 | TGTGCCAGCAGCTTAGTGGGGGCGTCCACTGAAGCTTTCTTT | CASSLVGASTEAFF
NA | NA | TRBJ1-6 | TRBV4-3 | TGCGCCAGCAGCCAAGATTTCCAGGGGCAGGGATCCTATAATTCACCCCTCCACTTT | CASSQDFQGQGSYNSPLHF
NA | NA | TRBJ1-2 | TRBV5-8 | TGTGCCAGCAGCTTGTGGGGCACAGGGTTTGAAGGCTACACCTTC | CASSLWGTGFEGYTF
NA | TRBD2 | TRBJ2-5 | TRBV19 | TGTGCCAGTAGTACCCTTTCGGGAGGAGAGACCCAGTACTTC | CASSTLSGGETQYF